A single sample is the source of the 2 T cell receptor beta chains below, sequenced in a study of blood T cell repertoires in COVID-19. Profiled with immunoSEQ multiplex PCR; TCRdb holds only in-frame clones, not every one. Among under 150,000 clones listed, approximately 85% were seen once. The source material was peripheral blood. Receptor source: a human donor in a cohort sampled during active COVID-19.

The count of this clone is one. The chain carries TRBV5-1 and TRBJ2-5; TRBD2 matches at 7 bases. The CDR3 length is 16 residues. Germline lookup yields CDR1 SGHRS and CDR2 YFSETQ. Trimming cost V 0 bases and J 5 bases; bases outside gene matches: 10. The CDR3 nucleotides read TGCGCCAGCAGCTTGGCCCTGGCGGGAGATTCGGAGACCCAGTACTTC. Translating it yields CASSLALAGDSETQYF. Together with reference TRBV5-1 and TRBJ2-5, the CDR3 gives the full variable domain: KAGVTQTPRYLIKTRGQQVTLSCSPISGHRSVSWYQQTPGQGLQFLFEYFSETQRNKGNFPGRFSGRQFSNSRSEMNVSTLELGDSALYLCASSLALAGDSETQYFGPGTRLLVL.

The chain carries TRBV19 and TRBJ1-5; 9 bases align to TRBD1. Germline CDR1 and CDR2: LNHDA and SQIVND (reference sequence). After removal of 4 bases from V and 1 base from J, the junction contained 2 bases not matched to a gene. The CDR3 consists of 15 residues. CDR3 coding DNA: TGTGCCAGTAGTACGACAGGGGGGAGCAATCAGCCCCAGCATTTT. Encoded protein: CASSTTGGSNQPQHF.